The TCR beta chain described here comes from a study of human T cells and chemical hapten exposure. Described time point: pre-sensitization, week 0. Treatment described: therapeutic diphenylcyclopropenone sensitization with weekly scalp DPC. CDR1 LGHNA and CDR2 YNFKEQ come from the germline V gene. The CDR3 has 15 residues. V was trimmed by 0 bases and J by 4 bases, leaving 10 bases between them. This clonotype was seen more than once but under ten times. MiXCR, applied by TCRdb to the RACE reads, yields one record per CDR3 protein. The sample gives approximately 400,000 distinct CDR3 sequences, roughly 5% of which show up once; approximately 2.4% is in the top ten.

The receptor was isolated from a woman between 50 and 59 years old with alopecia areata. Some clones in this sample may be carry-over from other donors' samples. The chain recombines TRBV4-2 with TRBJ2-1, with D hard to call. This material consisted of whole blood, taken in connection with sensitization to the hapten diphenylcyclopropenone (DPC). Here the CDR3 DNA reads TGTGCCAGCAGCCAAGACCTGAGTGAATACAATGAGCAGTTCTTC. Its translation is CASSQDLSEYNEQFF.